The 4 T cell receptor beta chains below all came from one sample that was sequenced in a study of T cell changes during pregnancy in multiple sclerosis. Libraries were prepared by immunoSEQ multiplex PCR; TCRdb keeps only in-frame clonotypes and omits some of them. The table lists roughly 45,000 clones, roughly 88% of them singletons. Sequencing used peripheral blood, obtained in the first trimester of pregnancy. The receptors derive from a female donor in good health, enrolled as a control in a pregnancy study.

The V gene is TRBV27, the J gene TRBJ1-2; maybe TRBD1 (5 bases). Germline loops: CDR1 MNHEY, CDR2 SMNVEV (reference sequence). The V end was cut by 7 bases, the J end by 4 bases, with 13 bases between. This CDR3 spans 13 amino acids. CDR3 in amino acids: CASTTPGSYGYTF. CDR3 nucleotide sequence: TGTGCCAGCACAACTCCAGGGTCCTATGGCTACACCTTC.

The rearrangement links TRBV10-1 to TRBJ2-1; 7 nucleotides agree with TRBD2. With 2 bases clipped from V and 5 bases from J, the junction kept 9 bases outside the gene matches. Germline assignment: CDR1 WNHNN and CDR2 SYGVQD (reference sequence). CDR3 length equals 16 residues. The CDR3 nucleotides read TGCGCCAGCAGTGAGGTGGGGGGGGGTCGCCACAATGAGCAGTTCTTC. It specifies CASSEVGGGRHNEQFF.

V gene TRBV2 combines with J gene TRBJ2-7, with 7 positions matching TRBD2. Looked up from germline, CDR1 is SNHLY and CDR2 is FYNNEI. This CDR3 has 14 residues. J lost 7 bases, V lost 6 bases, and 12 bases had no gene match. The CDR3 DNA is TGTGCCAGCAGGTCGGGGGGAGGGGTGTGGGAGCAGTACTTC. Translation: CASRSGGGVWEQYF.

The V gene is TRBV7-6, the J gene TRBJ1-4; D is ambiguous. This CDR3 contains 19 residues. Per germline, CDR1 SGHVS and CDR2 FNYEAQ. V was pared by 2 bases and J by 10 bases, with 29 bases between. The CDR3 here is CASSLIAAAPGARNGKLFF. The CDR3 region has the DNA TGTGCCAGCAGCTTAATCGCTGCTGCCCCCGGAGCTCGGAACGGAAAACTGTTTTTT.